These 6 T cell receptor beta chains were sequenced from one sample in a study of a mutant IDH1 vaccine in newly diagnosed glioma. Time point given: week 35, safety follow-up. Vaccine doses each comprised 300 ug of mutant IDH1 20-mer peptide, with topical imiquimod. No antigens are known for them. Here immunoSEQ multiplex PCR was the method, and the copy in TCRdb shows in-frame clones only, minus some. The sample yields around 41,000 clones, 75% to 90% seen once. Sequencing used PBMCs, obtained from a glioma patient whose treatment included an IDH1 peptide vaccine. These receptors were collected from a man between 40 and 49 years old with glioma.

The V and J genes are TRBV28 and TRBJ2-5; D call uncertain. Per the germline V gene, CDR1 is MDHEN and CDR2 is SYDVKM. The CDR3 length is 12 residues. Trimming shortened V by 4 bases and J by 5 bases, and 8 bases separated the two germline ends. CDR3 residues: CASSWPGETQYF. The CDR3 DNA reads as TGTGCCAGCAGTTGGCCCGGGGAGACCCAGTACTTC.

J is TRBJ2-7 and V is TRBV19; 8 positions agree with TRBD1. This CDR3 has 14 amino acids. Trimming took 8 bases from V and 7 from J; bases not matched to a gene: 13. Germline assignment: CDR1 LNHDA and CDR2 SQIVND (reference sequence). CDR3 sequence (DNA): TGTGCCAGTGCCTCCTCAAGGACAGGGTTTGAGCAGTACTTC. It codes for CASASSRTGFEQYF.

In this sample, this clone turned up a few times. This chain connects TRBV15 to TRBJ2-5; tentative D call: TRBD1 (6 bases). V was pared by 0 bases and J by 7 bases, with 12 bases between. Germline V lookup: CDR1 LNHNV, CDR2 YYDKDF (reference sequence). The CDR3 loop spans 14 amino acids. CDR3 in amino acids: CATSRENRATTQYF. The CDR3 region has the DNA TGTGCCACCAGCAGAGAAAACAGGGCGACGACCCAGTACTTC.

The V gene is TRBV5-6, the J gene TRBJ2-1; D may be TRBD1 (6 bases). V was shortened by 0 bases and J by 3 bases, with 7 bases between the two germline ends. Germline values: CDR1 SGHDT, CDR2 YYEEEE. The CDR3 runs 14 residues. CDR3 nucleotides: TGTGCCAGCAGCTTGGTACAGGGCTACAATGAGCAGTTCTTC. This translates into CASSLVQGYNEQFF.

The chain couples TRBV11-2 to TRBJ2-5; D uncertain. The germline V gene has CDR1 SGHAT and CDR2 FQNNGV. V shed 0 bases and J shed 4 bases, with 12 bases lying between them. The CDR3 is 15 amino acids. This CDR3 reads CASSLDQVRLETQYF. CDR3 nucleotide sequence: TGTGCCAGCAGCTTAGATCAGGTCCGTCTAGAGACCCAGTACTTC.

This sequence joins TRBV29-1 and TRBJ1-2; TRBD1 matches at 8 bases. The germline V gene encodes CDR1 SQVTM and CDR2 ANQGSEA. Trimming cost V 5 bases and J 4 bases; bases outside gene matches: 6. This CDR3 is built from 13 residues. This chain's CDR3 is CSVSPGQAYGYTF. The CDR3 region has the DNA TGCAGCGTTTCCCCGGGACAGGCCTATGGCTACACCTTC.